The next 27 T cell receptor beta chains were all read from a single sample in a study of cytotoxic CD8 clonotypes in ibrutinib-treated CLL. Sequenced by immunoSEQ multiplex PCR; TCRdb stores in-frame clones only, minus some. This sample carries 270,000 or so clones, 76% of them seen once, and the ten largest clones take approximately 5.6%. The source was PBMCs, collected at disease progression, from a patient treated with ibrutinib. The receptors stem from a human donor with chronic lymphocytic leukemia.

This clone occurred once. The rearrangement joins TRBV5-1 to TRBJ2-4, with 8 positions matching TRBD2. The germline gives CDR1 SGHRS, CDR2 YFSETQ. The CDR3 totals 16 residues. Losses at the gene ends were 0 bases for V and 4 bases for J; bases not matched to a gene: 6. The CDR3 loop reads CASSLVPGGPKNIQYF. CDR3 nucleotides: TGCGCCAGCAGCTTGGTGCCGGGAGGGCCGAAAAACATTCAGTACTTC.

The chain couples TRBV7-9 to TRBJ2-1, with a possible D match to TRBD1 (6 bases). Trimming shortened V by 5 bases and J by 3 bases, and 23 bases separated the two germline ends. The V gene's germline CDR1 is SEHNR and CDR2 FQNEAQ (reference sequence). This CDR3 spans 18 amino acids. CDR3 loop: CASSPNNWGQPFYNEQFF. CDR3 in DNA: TGTGCCAGCAGCCCTAATAACTGGGGGCAACCGTTCTACAATGAGCAGTTCTTC.

This clone was counted a few times. The chain combines TRBV5-1 with TRBJ1-2; D is undetermined. This CDR3 has 13 residues. In germline, CDR1 is SGHRS, CDR2 YFSETQ. V was pared by 4 bases and J by 2 bases, with 9 bases between. The CDR3 nucleotides are TGCGCCAGCAGCCCTCGGGAGAACTATGGCTACACCTTC. As protein: CASSPRENYGYTF.

This rearrangement joins TRBV19 to TRBJ2-7, with D tentatively TRBD2 (6 bases). Germline V lookup: CDR1 LNHDA, CDR2 SQIVND (reference sequence). The length of the CDR3 is 17 residues. V shed 0 bases and J shed 6 bases, with 21 bases lying between them. The DNA of the CDR3 is TGTGCCAGTAGTATAGACCGGGCGGCGAGAGGAGGGTTCGAGCAGTACTTC. It specifies CASSIDRAARGGFEQYF. The full variable domain, its missing parts supplied by reference TRBV19 and TRBJ2-7, is DGGITQSPKYLFRKEGQNVTLSCEQNLNHDAMYWYRQDPGQGLRLIYYSQIVNDFQKGDIAEGYSVSREKKESFPLTVTSAQKNPTAFYLCASSIDRAARGGFEQYFGPGTRLTVT.

The V gene is TRBV9, the J gene TRBJ2-6, with 7 bases identical to TRBD1. Germline V gene sequence: CDR1 SGDLS, CDR2 YYNGEE. CDR3 size: 17 residues. The junction had 9 bases not matched to a gene; V was cut back by 3 bases and J by 3 bases. The CDR3 nucleotides are TGTGCCAGCAGCGGGATACTACAGGGGCTTGGGGCCAACGTCCTGACTTTC. It specifies CASSGILQGLGANVLTF. The variable domain in full, with the rest retrieved from reference TRBV9 and TRBJ2-6, is DSGVTQTPKHLITATGQRVTLRCSPRSGDLSVYWYQQSLDQGLQFLIQYYNGEERAKGNILERFSAQQFPDLHSELNLSSLELGDSALYFCASSGILQGLGANVLTFGAGSRLTVL.

The gene calls are TRBV6-5 and TRBJ2-3, with a possible D match to TRBD2 (7 bases). Germline V gene lookup returns CDR1 MNHEY and CDR2 SVGAGI. Trimming cost V 6 bases and J 5 bases, with 15 bases left between them. CDR3 length equals 14 residues. For the CDR3, the DNA is TGTGCCAGCAGAGGGGGGGCCTGGGAAGATACGCAGTATTTT. It encodes CASRGGAWEDTQYF.

V usage is TRBV12-5 and J usage is TRBJ2-6; no reliable D call. CDR1 and CDR2 from the germline V gene are LGHNT and FRNRAP. The CDR3 has 17 amino acids. V was cut by 0 bases and J by 1 base, with 10 bases left in between. CDR3 nucleotides: TGTGCTAGTGGTTTGGTCCTATACAATTCTGGGGCCAACGTCCTGACTTTC. Protein sequence: CASGLVLYNSGANVLTF.

V gene TRBV25-1 combines with J gene TRBJ2-7; 11 bases agree with TRBD1. The CDR3 covers 15 residues. Per the germline V gene, CDR1 is MGHDK and CDR2 is SYGVNS. V shed 1 base and J 5 bases; nucleotides not matched to a gene: 4. This chain's CDR3 is CASSEFRGQGDEQYF. The CDR3 DNA reads as TGTGCCAGCAGTGAATTTCGGGGACAGGGGGACGAGCAGTACTTC.

The chain couples TRBV7-7 to TRBJ2-2; a possible D gene is TRBD2 (5 bases). The CDR3 sequence is 16 residues long. Germline values: CDR1 SSHAT, CDR2 FNYEAQ (reference sequence). Trimming removed 5 bases at V and 0 bases at J, with 13 bases between. In DNA, the CDR3 is TGTGCCAGCAGCACCCTTAGCGCCCCGAACACCGGGGAGCTGTTTTTT. Translated, it gives CASSTLSAPNTGELFF.

This clone has more than one count but fewer than ten. The chain couples TRBV28 to TRBJ1-2; D unresolved. CDR3 size: 14 residues. V dropped 6 bases and J dropped 0 bases, with 11 bases sitting between them. Germline CDR1 MDHEN, CDR2 SYDVKM. The CDR3 coding sequence is TGTGCCAGCAGGTTCGGTCGAGCTAACTATGGCTACACCTTC. Protein sequence: CASRFGRANYGYTF.

V usage is TRBV11-2 and J usage is TRBJ2-7, with D perhaps TRBD2 (6 bases). V lost 1 base, J lost 3 bases, and 19 bases lay in between. Germline V gives CDR1 SGHAT, CDR2 FQNNGV. There are 17 residues in the CDR3. This CDR3 is CASSLARSGVPFYEQYF. DNA for the CDR3: TGTGCCAGCAGCTTAGCCCGCTCGGGGGTCCCTTTCTACGAGCAGTACTTC. Together with reference TRBV11-2 and TRBJ2-7, the CDR3 gives the full variable domain: EAGVAQSPRYKIIEKRQSVAFWCNPISGHATLYWYQQILGQGPKLLIQFQNNGVVDDSQLPKDRFSAERLKGVDSTLKIQPAKLEDSAVYLCASSLARSGVPFYEQYFGPGTRLTVT.

As DNA, the CDR3 is TGTGCCAGCAAGGAGGGGCCGAACTATGGCTACACCTTC. This sequence encodes CASKEGPNYGYTF. This chain connects TRBV11-2 to TRBJ1-2; weak D call: TRBD1 (5 bases). There are 13 residues in the CDR3. Germline CDR1 reads SGHAT; CDR2 reads FQNNGV. Trimming took off 7 bases at V and 2 bases at J, with 11 bases between the two ends.

This clone was counted between two and nine times. The rearrangement links TRBV19 to TRBJ1-2; D is uncertain. The CDR3 covers 18 residues. Germline-derived CDR1 and CDR2 are LNHDA and SQIVND (reference sequence). V was trimmed by 3 bases and J by 1 base, leaving 21 bases between them. The CDR3 region has the DNA TGTGCCAGTAGTATTGGAAGAGGGCCGAACCTCCTTAACTATGGCTACACCTTC. Translation gives CASSIGRGPNLLNYGYTF.

The chain links TRBV11-2 to TRBJ2-3; D is unresolved. The length of the CDR3 is 14 residues. V dropped 1 base and J dropped 4 bases, with 9 bases sitting between them. Germline CDR1 SGHAT, CDR2 FQNNGV. CDR3 DNA sequence: TGTGCCAGCAGCTTAGGAGGAGTAGCAGATACGCAGTATTTT. It encodes CASSLGGVADTQYF.

The genes are TRBV5-1 and TRBJ1-1, with D unresolved. Germline V CDR1 and CDR2: SGHRS, YFSETQ. Trimming shortened V by 4 bases and J by 0 bases, and 13 bases separated the two germline ends. This CDR3 has 15 amino acids. CDR3 in DNA: TGCGCCAGCAGCACCGGACCGCGCATGAACACTGAAGCTTTCTTT. It is translated as CASSTGPRMNTEAFF.

The rearrangement joins TRBV27 to TRBJ1-3; unclear D gene. The germline V gene has CDR1 MNHEY and CDR2 SMNVEV (reference sequence). The CDR3 loop spans 15 amino acids. The ends were cut back, 3 bases at V and 0 bases at J, with 9 bases in the middle. This chain's CDR3 is CASSFGASSGNTIYF. The DNA for the CDR3 is TGTGCCAGCAGTTTTGGCGCGAGCTCTGGAAACACCATATATTTT.

The gene calls are TRBV2 and TRBJ2-7; possibly TRBD1 for D (5 bases). The CDR3 is 14 residues long. V was trimmed by 6 bases and J by 3 bases, leaving 15 bases between them. Germline CDR1 reads SNHLY; CDR2 reads FYNNEI. The CDR3 region has the DNA TGTGCCAGCAGCGGACAAGTTTTCGTCTACGAGCAGTACTTC. Its protein product is CASSGQVFVYEQYF.

The rearrangement links TRBV6-5 to TRBJ2-1; D is unclear. Trimming cost V 7 bases and J 0 bases, with 13 bases left between them. This CDR3 has 15 amino acids. Per the germline V gene, CDR1 is MNHEY and CDR2 is SVGAGI. The CDR3 nucleotides read TGTGCCAGCACCCCGGATCCGAGCTCCTACAATGAGCAGTTCTTC. Protein sequence: CASTPDPSSYNEQFF.

The chain employs TRBV10-3 and TRBJ1-5; 11 nucleotides agree with TRBD1. This CDR3 spans 16 amino acids. Unmatched junction bases numbered 1, after V lost 2 bases and J lost 1 base. Germline V gene data show CDR1 as ENHRY and CDR2 as SYGVKD. In DNA form, the CDR3 reads TGTGCCATCAGTGAGGGACAGGGGGCGAGCAATCAGCCCCAGCATTTT. Its translation is CAISEGQGASNQPQHF.

V usage is TRBV5-4 and J usage is TRBJ2-3; D not certain. V lost 4 bases and J 2 bases, leaving 11 bases between the germline ends. The CDR3 covers 14 residues. CDR1 SGHNT and CDR2 YYREEE come from the germline V gene (reference sequence). The CDR3 coding sequence is TGTGCCAGCAGCCCAAGAACAAACACAGATACGCAGTATTTT. Translation gives CASSPRTNTDTQYF. The full variable domain, with the rest looked up from reference TRBV5-4 and TRBJ2-3, is ETGVTQSPTHLIKTRGQQVTLRCSSQSGHNTVSWYQQALGQGPQFIFQYYREEENGRGNFPPRFSGLQFPNYSSELNVNALELDDSALYLCASSPRTNTDTQYFGPGTRLTVL.

The V and J genes are TRBV9 and TRBJ1-1; possible D gene TRBD1, 6 bases. The length of the CDR3 is 15 residues. V was pared by 0 bases and J by 0 bases, with 9 bases between. Per the germline V gene, CDR1 is SGDLS and CDR2 is YYNGEE. The CDR3 DNA reads TGTGCCAGCAGCGTAGAGGCAGGGGTGAACACTGAAGCTTTCTTT. Translation gives CASSVEAGVNTEAFF. The complete variable domain, with remaining parts taken from reference TRBV9 and TRBJ1-1, reads DSGVTQTPKHLITATGQRVTLRCSPRSGDLSVYWYQQSLDQGLQFLIQYYNGEERAKGNILERFSAQQFPDLHSELNLSSLELGDSALYFCASSVEAGVNTEAFFGQGTRLTVV.

This clone showed up just once. This sequence joins TRBV4-1 and TRBJ1-1; the match to TRBD1 covers 12 bases. CDR1 and CDR2 from the germline V gene are MGHRA and YSYEKL. Trimming removed 5 bases from V and 3 bases from J; junction bases left unmatched: 25. This CDR3 has 22 amino acids. In DNA form, the CDR3 reads TGCGCCAGCAGCAGACCCTATCCAAACTACTCAGGGACAGGGGGCGAGGACACTGAAGCTTTCTTT. It specifies CASSRPYPNYSGTGGEDTEAFF.

By proportion, this clone is medium-sized. Sequence at one end of the junction differs from germline and may be a read error. J is TRBJ1-6 and V is TRBV6-1; D might be TRBD1 (5 bases). This CDR3 spans 14 amino acids. The germline V gene has CDR1 MNHNS and CDR2 SASEGT. The CDR3 DNA reads as TGTGCCACGTTACAGGAATCCTTTAATTCACCCCTCCACTTT. Its protein is CATLQESFNSPLHF.

This clone was detected only a few times. The chain couples TRBV11-1 to TRBJ1-6; TRBD1 might be the D (5 bases). There are 14 residues in the CDR3. V gave up 3 bases and J gave up 7 bases, with 10 bases separating them. In germline, CDR1 is SGHAT, CDR2 FQDESV (reference sequence). The CDR3 loop is CASSLGRLNSPLHF. The CDR3 DNA reads as TGTGCCAGCAGCTTGGGGCGCTTAAATTCACCCCTCCACTTT.

The chain recombines TRBV27 with TRBJ2-6; TRBD1 or TRBD2 may be the D gene (6 bases each). The germline V and J ends were trimmed by 5 bases and 0 bases, with 14 bases remaining between them. Germline loops: CDR1 MNHEY, CDR2 SMNVEV (reference sequence). CDR3 length equals 17 residues. The CDR3 DNA follows: TGTGCCAGCAGTCGGACAGCCGGGGGCTCTGGGGCCAACGTCCTGACTTTC. Amino acid sequence: CASSRTAGGSGANVLTF. Together with reference TRBV27 and TRBJ2-6, the CDR3 gives the full variable domain: EAQVTQNPRYLITVTGKKLTVTCSQNMNHEYMSWYRQDPGLGLRQIYYSMNVEVTDKGDVPEGYKVSRKEKRNFPLILESPSPNQTSLYFCASSRTAGGSGANVLTFGAGSRLTVL.

Worth noting for this clone: The same CDR3 also results from other DNA sequences found in this sample. The chain recombines TRBV5-1 with TRBJ1-1; D unclear. The V and J ends lost 0 bases and 0 bases respectively, with 9 bases between them. The CDR3 is 15 amino acids. Germline V gene data show CDR1 as SGHRS and CDR2 as YFSETQ. The CDR3 reads CASSLVRGMNTEAFF. In DNA, the CDR3 is TGCGCCAGCAGCTTGGTTCGGGGAATGAACACTGAAGCTTTCTTT.

This clone was seen a single time. The V call is TRBV4-2, the J call TRBJ2-7; perhaps TRBD2 as D (6 bases). Trimming removed 0 bases from V and 0 bases from J, with 15 bases in between. The CDR3 loop spans 17 amino acids. Germline CDR1 and CDR2: LGHNA and YNFKEQ. CDR3 amino acids: CASSQESSGGRSYEQYF. The CDR3, as DNA: TGTGCCAGCAGCCAAGAAAGTAGCGGCGGCCGCTCCTACGAGCAGTACTTC.